Listed below are T cell receptor beta chains from one sample, sequenced in a study of regulatory T cells in long-lasting Graves disease. Each CDR3 protein is one row after TCRdb ran MiXCR on the multiplex PCR reads. The table has 400,000 to 450,000 distinct CDR3 sequences, 14% to 15% seen once. The sample also formed part of further work on T cells in Graves' hyperthyroidism and ophthalmopathy.

The sample consisted of peripheral blood mononuclear cells (PBMCs), taken at new diagnosis, from a patient treated with antithyroid drugs. All receptors come from a woman aged 25-40 years with Graves disease. The CDR3 runs from the conserved cysteine through the conserved F or W. The order of the fields is CDR3 protein, V gene, J gene, D gene. The D gene is left open where the match is weak.

CASSLPAGGETQYF	TRBV28	TRBJ2-5	-
CASRGQGQSGELFF	TRBV5-1	TRBJ2-2	TRBD1
CASSVGGFDNEQFF	TRBV9	-	-
CSATRGHSSSYNEQFF	TRBV20-1	TRBJ2-1	-
CASSSEGTPETQYF	TRBV7-9	TRBJ2-5	-
CASRLRGGLSYEQYF	TRBV2	TRBJ2-7	-
CASKPGGGLEQYF	TRBV28	TRBJ2-7	TRBD2
CASSALAGGPQTQYF	TRBV9	TRBJ2-5	TRBD2
CASSATGQGNEQFF	TRBV5-5	TRBJ2-1	TRBD1
CASSLFPQERASGNTIYF	TRBV12-3/TRBV12-4	TRBJ1-3	-
CASSDKASGHYNEQFF	TRBV6-4	TRBJ2-1	TRBD2
CASSFMASEGPGDYGWGYNEQFF	TRBV11-2	TRBJ2-1	-
CASSLELAGGPREQFF	TRBV7-2	TRBJ2-1	TRBD2
CASSSEGRNTDTQYF	TRBV28	TRBJ2-3	-
CATQGTDQNYGYTF	TRBV28	TRBJ1-2	-
CASGAGTTQYF	TRBV12-5	TRBJ2-3	-
CATARDPNEKLFF	TRBV12-3/TRBV12-4	TRBJ1-4	-
CSARGGDGTEAFF	TRBV20-1	TRBJ1-1	-
CASTLQGRVGSPLHF	TRBV28	TRBJ1-6	-
CASSQDPGFTGELFF	TRBV4-1	TRBJ2-2	-
CAWRPGNTEAFF	TRBV30	TRBJ1-1	-
CASSLGGGNTDTQYF	TRBV7-9	TRBJ2-3	TRBD1
CASSLSPPTNEQFF	TRBV27	TRBJ2-1	-
CASSPLGQSYNSPLHF	TRBV4-1	TRBJ1-6	-
CASSPLGQSSYEQYF	TRBV18	TRBJ2-7	TRBD1
CATSASEGSPLHF	TRBV24-1	TRBJ1-6	-
CAITPGSDTSEAFF	TRBV10-3	TRBJ1-1	-
CASSWVGDEQYF	TRBV5-1	TRBJ2-7	-
CSAMARGSTTDTQYF	TRBV20-1	TRBJ2-3	TRBD2
CARAGGGYNEQFF	TRBV7-2	TRBJ2-1	TRBD2
CASSLGGKNEQYF	TRBV6-9	TRBJ2-7	-
CASSPQIGGSTDTQYF	TRBV4-1	TRBJ2-3	-
CAWSVADLTEAFF	TRBV30	TRBJ1-1	-
CASSPPFLRGNTEAFF	TRBV18	TRBJ1-1	-
CASSLEVRELFF	TRBV11-2	TRBJ2-2	-
CASSLWTGLNTGELFF	TRBV28	TRBJ2-2	TRBD1
CASSYLVDRAYEQYF	TRBV6-2/TRBV6-3	TRBJ2-7	TRBD1
CATSRDQMTSGTNEQFF	TRBV15	TRBJ2-1	TRBD2
CSARTGLGYGYTF	TRBV20-1	TRBJ1-2	TRBD1
CASSPPKGMGEAFF	TRBV18	TRBJ1-1	-
CASSSTASSYEQYF	TRBV28	TRBJ2-7	-
CASSPYPRGSSYEQYF	TRBV11-2	TRBJ2-7	-